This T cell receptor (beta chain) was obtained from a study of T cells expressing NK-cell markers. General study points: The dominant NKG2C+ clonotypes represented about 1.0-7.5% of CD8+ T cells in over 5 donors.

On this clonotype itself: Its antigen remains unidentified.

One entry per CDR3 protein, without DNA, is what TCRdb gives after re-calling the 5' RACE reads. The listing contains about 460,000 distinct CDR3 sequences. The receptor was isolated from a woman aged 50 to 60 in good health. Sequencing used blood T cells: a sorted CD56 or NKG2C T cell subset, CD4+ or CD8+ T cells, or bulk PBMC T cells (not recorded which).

The CDR3 sequence is CASSQDLASTETQYF. The chain couples TRBV3-1 to TRBJ2-5. CDR3 length equals 15 residues. In germline, CDR1 is LGHDT, CDR2 YNNKEL (reference sequence).